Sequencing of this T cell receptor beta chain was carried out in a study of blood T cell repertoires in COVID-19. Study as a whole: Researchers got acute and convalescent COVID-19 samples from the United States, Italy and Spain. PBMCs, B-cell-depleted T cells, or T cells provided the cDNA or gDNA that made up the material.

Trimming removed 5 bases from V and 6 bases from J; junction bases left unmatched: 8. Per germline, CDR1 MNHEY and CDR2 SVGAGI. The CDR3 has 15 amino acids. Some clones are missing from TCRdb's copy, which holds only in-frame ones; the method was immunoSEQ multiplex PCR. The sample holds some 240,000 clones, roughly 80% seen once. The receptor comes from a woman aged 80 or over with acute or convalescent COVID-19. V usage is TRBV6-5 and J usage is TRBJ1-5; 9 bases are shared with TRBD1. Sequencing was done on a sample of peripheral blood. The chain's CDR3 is CASSPGDRVFQPQHF. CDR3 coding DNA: TGTGCCAGCAGTCCGGGGGACAGGGTGTTTCAGCCCCAGCATTTT.